A selection of T cell receptor beta chains follows, all from one sample in a study of immune evolution from preneoplasia to lung adenocarcinoma. The data were produced by immunoSEQ multiplex PCR, yet TCRdb's version contains in-frame clones alone and is incomplete. Here the sample spans just under 2,500 clones, roughly 85% being singletons. The specimen sequenced was FFPE normal lung tissue adjacent to the tumor. Source of these receptors: a person aged 45 to 59 with lung adenocarcinoma. Each CDR3 is given with its conserved first and last residue. Fields, in order: clone size, J gene, V gene, D gene, CDR3 DNA, CDR3 protein. A D gene is named only where the DNA matches it firmly. Clone size appears in some rows only: once, few, many, or a class for an expanded clone.

NA	TRBJ1-1	TRBV6-5	NA	TGTGCCAGCAGTTACGGGGTCGTCATGAACACTGAAGCTTTCTTT	CASSYGVVMNTEAFF
NA	TRBJ1-2	TRBV18	NA	TGTGCCAGCTCCCAAGGGAGGGGGGGATCCTATGGCTACACCTTC	CASSQGRGGSYGYTF
NA	TRBJ1-2	TRBV30	NA	TGTGCCTGGAGTGGACAGTACTATGGCTACACCTTC	CAWSGQYYGYTF
large	TRBJ2-1	TRBV13	TRBD1	TGTGCCAAAAACCGGGACAGGGGTAGTTTTGAGCAGTTCTTC	CAKNRDRGSFEQFF
NA	TRBJ1-4	TRBV5-1	NA	TGCGCCAGCAGCCCAGGGGCAGGGTTGTTTGAAAAACTGTTTTTT	CASSPGAGLFEKLFF
NA	TRBJ1-2	TRBV20-1	NA	TGCAGTGCGAGACCCAAGGATGGCTACACCTTC	CSARPKDGYTF
large	TRBJ2-3	TRBV11-2	NA	TGTGCCAGCAGCTTAGGAAGAGATACGCAGTATTTT	CASSLGRDTQYF
once	TRBJ2-7	TRBV6-1	NA	TGTGCCAGCCTACAGTTCTCCTACGAGCAGTACTTC	CASLQFSYEQYF
NA	TRBJ2-3	TRBV6-5	NA	TGTGCCAGCATGGACACGGCAGATACGCAGTATTTT	CASMDTADTQYF
NA	TRBJ2-7	TRBV7-9	TRBD1	TGTGCCAGCAGGGCTACAGGGGGAGTCTACGAGCAGTACTTC	CASRATGGVYEQYF
NA	TRBJ2-4	TRBV29-1	NA	TGCAGCGTTGAAGACCAGCAGGGAGCCAAAAACATTCAGTACTTC	CSVEDQQGAKNIQYF
few	TRBJ1-2	TRBV6-5	TRBD1	TGTGCCAGCCGGGACAGGACCTATGGCTACACCTTC	CASRDRTYGYTF
once	TRBJ1-4	TRBV28	NA	TGTGCCAGCAGTCTGACATCAAGGGAACTGTTTTTT	CASSLTSRELFF
once	TRBJ2-7	TRBV5-6	NA	TGTGCCAGCAGCTCGGACAGATACGAGCAGTACTTC	CASSSDRYEQYF
NA	TRBJ2-5	TRBV18	NA	TGTGCCAGCTCACTTGGCGAGGAGACCCAGTACTTC	CASSLGEETQYF
NA	TRBJ1-3	TRBV6-6	NA	TGTGCCAGCATTCAGGGAAATGGAAACACCATATATTTT	CASIQGNGNTIYF
NA	TRBJ2-7	TRBV11-2	NA	TGTGCCAGCAGCCTGAAGGTGGGGACATTAACTACCTACGAGCAGTACTTC	CASSLKVGTLTTYEQYF
NA	TRBJ2-7	TRBV28	TRBD1	TGTGCCAGCCGAACAGGGGGAAGGTACGAGCAGTACTTC	CASRTGGRYEQYF
NA	TRBJ1-2	TRBV5-5	NA	TGTGCCAGCAGCTTGGTCCAGGTTACCAACTATGGCTACACCTTC	CASSLVQVTNYGYTF
once	TRBJ2-1	TRBV14	NA	TGTGCCAGCAGCCGGCGGCACGACGGGGATGAGCAGTTCTTC	CASSRRHDGDEQFF
NA	TRBJ2-7	TRBV5-1	NA	TGCGCCAGCAGCTTGGCGTCAGGTTTTTCCTACGAGCAGTACTTC	CASSLASGFSYEQYF
NA	TRBJ1-5	TRBV7-6	NA	TGTGCCAGCAGCCCCCGCGGGTTCAATCAGCCCCAGCATTTT	CASSPRGFNQPQHF
NA	TRBJ2-4	TRBV11-2	NA	TGTGCCAGCAGCTTAAGTGACCGAGACATTCAGTACTTC	CASSLSDRDIQYF
NA	TRBJ2-1	TRBV30	TRBD2	TGTGCCTGGAGACTAGCGGGAGGGCCGGGGGAGCAGTTCTTC	CAWRLAGGPGEQFF
NA	TRBJ2-7	TRBV18	TRBD1	TGTGCCAGCTCACCACCCGGGAACAGGGGGGATTCCTACGAGCAGTACTTC	CASSPPGNRGDSYEQYF
NA	TRBJ2-1	TRBV27	NA	TGTGCCAGCAGTTCGGACCCGAGGGCCTACAATGAGCAGTTCTTC	CASSSDPRAYNEQFF
NA	TRBJ1-5	TRBV15	NA	TGTGCCACCAGCAGAGATAGGGGCCGCAATCAGCCCCAGCATTTT	CATSRDRGRNQPQHF
few	TRBJ2-7	TRBV4-3	TRBD2	TGCGCCAGCAGCCAATTCAGGGGCCTAGCGGGAGGCTTGCAGACCTACGAGCAGTACTTC	CASSQFRGLAGGLQTYEQYF
NA	TRBJ1-2	TRBV30	TRBD1	TGTGCCTGGAAGGGACAGGGGGATCGTGGCTACACCTTC	CAWKGQGDRGYTF
NA	TRBJ2-5	TRBV29-1	TRBD2	TGCAGCGTTCGAACCCTAGCGGGAGTAATGGAGACCCAGTACTTC	CSVRTLAGVMETQYF
NA	TRBJ1-1	TRBV6-1	NA	TGTGCCTGGGGGGAAGAAGCTTTCTTT	CAWGEEAFF
NA	TRBJ1-5	TRBV7-9	NA	TGTGCCAGCAGCTTTGGACAGTTCAATCAGCCCCAGCATTTT	CASSFGQFNQPQHF
NA	TRBJ2-1	TRBV6-4	TRBD1	TGTGCCAGCAGTGCCAAAACCGGACAGGTCTCCTACAATGAGCAGTTCTTC	CASSAKTGQVSYNEQFF
NA	TRBJ2-3	TRBV9	TRBD2	TGTGCCAGCAGCGTAGAGGCTAGCGGGAGTCAAGATACGCAGTATTTT	CASSVEASGSQDTQYF
few	TRBJ2-7	TRBV19	NA	TGTGCCAGTAGTATGGTGGGCTACGAGCAGTACTTC	CASSMVGYEQYF
NA	TRBJ1-4	TRBV13	TRBD1	TGTGCCAGCAGCACCCGACAGGGGGATGAAAAACTGTTTTTT	CASSTRQGDEKLFF
NA	TRBJ2-7	TRBV5-6	TRBD1	TGTGCCAGCAGCTTGGCCTCGGCAGGGGGCCTCTACGAGCAGTACTTC	CASSLASAGGLYEQYF
NA	TRBJ1-1	TRBV7-3	NA	TGTGCCAGCAGCTTTACAGTAGACACTGAAGCTTTCTTT	CASSFTVDTEAFF
NA	TRBJ2-1	TRBV5-1	TRBD2	TGCGCCAGCAGTTACGACGGGGGGAAGAACAATGAGCAGTTCTTC	CASSYDGGKNNEQFF
NA	TRBJ2-7	TRBV5-6	NA	TGTGCCAGCAGCGGGATAGGCGGGCGGGGGCAGTACTTC	CASSGIGGRGQYF
NA	TRBJ2-1	TRBV11-2	NA	TGTGCCAGCAGCTTAGAGGGCCGGTCGGAGCAGTTCTTC	CASSLEGRSEQFF
NA	TRBJ2-7	TRBV7-2	TRBD2	TGTGCCAGCAGCGTGACTAGCGGCACAACCTACGAGCAGTACTTC	CASSVTSGTTYEQYF
NA	TRBJ2-1	TRBV9	TRBD1	TGTGCCAGCTGCAAGACAGGGGGTAGTGAGCAGTTCTTC	CASCKTGGSEQFF
NA	TRBJ2-1	TRBV30	NA	TGTGCCTGGAGTAGTAGCGGTATCAATGAGCAGTTCTTC	CAWSSSGINEQFF
NA	TRBJ2-3	TRBV4-1	NA	TGCGCCAGCAGCCAAGTTGATACGCAGTATTTT	CASSQVDTQYF
NA	TRBJ1-5	TRBV7-9	NA	TGTGCCAGCAGCTCCGGGACACTCAATCAGCCCCAGCATTTT	CASSSGTLNQPQHF
NA	TRBJ2-6	TRBV5-4	NA	TGTGCCAGCAGCCTACAGATCGGGTCTGGGGCCAACGTCCTGACTTTC	CASSLQIGSGANVLTF
NA	TRBJ2-7	TRBV27	NA	TGTGCCAGCAGTGAAACAGGACGAACCTACGAGCAGTACTTC	CASSETGRTYEQYF
few	TRBJ1-2	TRBV28	NA	TGTGCCAGCAGTCCCGGGGGAGTGGGCTACACCTTC	CASSPGGVGYTF
NA	TRBJ2-6	TRBV5-1	NA	TGCGCCAGCAGCCAAACAACAATGGATCCCAACGTCCTGACTTTC	CASSQTTMDPNVLTF
NA	TRBJ2-1	TRBV30	NA	TGTGCCTGCCTCGCAGGGGATTTCAATGAGCAGTTCTTC	CACLAGDFNEQFF
NA	TRBJ2-7	TRBV29-1	NA	TGCAGCGTTGAGAGCTCCAGCTCCTACGAGCAGTACTTC	CSVESSSSYEQYF
NA	TRBJ2-5	TRBV9	NA	TGTGCCAGCAGCGTGTTCGGCAGTGAAGAGACCCAGTACTTC	CASSVFGSEETQYF